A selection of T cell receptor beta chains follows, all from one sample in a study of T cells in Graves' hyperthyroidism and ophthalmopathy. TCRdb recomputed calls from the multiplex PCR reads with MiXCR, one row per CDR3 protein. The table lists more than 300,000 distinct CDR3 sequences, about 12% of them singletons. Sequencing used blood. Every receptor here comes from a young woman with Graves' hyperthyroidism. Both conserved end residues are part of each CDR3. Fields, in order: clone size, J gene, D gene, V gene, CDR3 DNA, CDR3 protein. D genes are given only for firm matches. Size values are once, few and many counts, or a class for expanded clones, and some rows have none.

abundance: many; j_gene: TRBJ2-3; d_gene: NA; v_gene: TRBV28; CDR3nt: TGTGCCAGCAGTTTCCGGCAGGATCGCACAGATACGCAGTATTTT; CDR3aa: CASSFRQDRTDTQYF
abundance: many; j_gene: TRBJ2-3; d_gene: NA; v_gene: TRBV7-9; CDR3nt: TGTGCCAGCAGCTTAGGGGACCCCCCTCGGTATACGCAGTATTTT; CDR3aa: CASSLGDPPRYTQYF
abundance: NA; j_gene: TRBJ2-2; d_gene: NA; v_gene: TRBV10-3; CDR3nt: TGTGCCATCAGTGAGGTTGGGGACACGAGGACCGGGGAGCTGTTTTTT; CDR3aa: CAISEVGDTRTGELFF
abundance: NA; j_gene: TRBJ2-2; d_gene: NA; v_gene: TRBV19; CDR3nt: TGTGCCAGTACCGCCGCGGGCGGGACGAACACCGGGGAGCTGTTTTTT; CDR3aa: CASTAAGGTNTGELFF
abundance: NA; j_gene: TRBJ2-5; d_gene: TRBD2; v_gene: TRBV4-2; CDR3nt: TGTGCCAGCAGCCCGAAAGGCGGGAGGGACCAAGAGACCCAGTACTTC; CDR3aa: CASSPKGGRDQETQYF
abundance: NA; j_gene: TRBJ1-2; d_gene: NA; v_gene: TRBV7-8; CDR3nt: TGTGCCAGCAGTCTAACAGGGCTTGAAGGCTACACCTTC; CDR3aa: CASSLTGLEGYTF
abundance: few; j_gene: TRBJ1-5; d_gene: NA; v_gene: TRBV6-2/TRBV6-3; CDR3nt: TGTGCCAGCAGGAAGGGAATTCGCAATCAGCCCCAGCATTTT; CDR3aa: CASRKGIRNQPQHF
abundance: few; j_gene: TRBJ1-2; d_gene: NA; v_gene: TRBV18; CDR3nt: TGTGCCAGCTCACCACGGGGGGGGTCGGAAGGCTACACCTTC; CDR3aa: CASSPRGGSEGYTF
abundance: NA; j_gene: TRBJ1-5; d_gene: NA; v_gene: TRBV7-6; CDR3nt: TGTGCCAGCAGCCAACTGGGGGGGGGCAGTCAGCCCCAGCATTTT; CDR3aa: CASSQLGGGSQPQHF
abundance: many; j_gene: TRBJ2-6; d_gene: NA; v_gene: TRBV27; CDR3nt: TGTGCCAGCAGTTTAAGTCACTCTGGGGCCAACGTCCTGACTTTC; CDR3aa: CASSLSHSGANVLTF
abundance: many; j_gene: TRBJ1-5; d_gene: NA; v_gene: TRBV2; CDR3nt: TGTGCCAGCAGTGACCGGACCGGGGGAAATCAGCCCCAGCATTTT; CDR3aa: CASSDRTGGNQPQHF
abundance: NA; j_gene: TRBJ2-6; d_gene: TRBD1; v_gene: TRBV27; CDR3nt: TGTGCCACTGCCGGGACAGGGGGCACCGGGGCCAACGTCCCGACTTTC; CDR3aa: CATAGTGGTGANVPTF
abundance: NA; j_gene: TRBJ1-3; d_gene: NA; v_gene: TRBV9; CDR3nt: TGTGCCAGCAGCGTAGGGACAAAAGTCCTTTTTTACTCTGGAAACACCATATATTTT; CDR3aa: CASSVGTKVLFYSGNTIYF
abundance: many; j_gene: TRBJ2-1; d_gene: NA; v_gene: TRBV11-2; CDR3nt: TGTGCCAGCAGCCCCAATTCCGCTAACAATGAGCAGTTCTTC; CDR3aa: CASSPNSANNEQFF
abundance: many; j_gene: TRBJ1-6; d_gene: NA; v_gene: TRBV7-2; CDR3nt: TGTGCCAGCAGCACCCGGGACACCTATAATTCACCCCTCCACTTT; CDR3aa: CASSTRDTYNSPLHF
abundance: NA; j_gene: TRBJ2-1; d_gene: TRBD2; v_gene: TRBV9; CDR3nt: TGTGCCAGCAGCGTAGGCACCGGACTAGCCTCCTACAATGAGCAGTTCTTC; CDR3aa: CASSVGTGLASYNEQFF
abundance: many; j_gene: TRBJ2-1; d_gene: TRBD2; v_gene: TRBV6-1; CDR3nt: TGTGCCAGCGGGCTGACTAGCGGTTACAATGAGCAGTTCTTC; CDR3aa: CASGLTSGYNEQFF
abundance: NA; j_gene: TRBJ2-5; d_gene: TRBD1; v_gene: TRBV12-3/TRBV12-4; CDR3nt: TGTGCCAGCAGTCCTGACAGGGATGCCGGAGAGACCCAGTACTTC; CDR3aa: CASSPDRDAGETQYF
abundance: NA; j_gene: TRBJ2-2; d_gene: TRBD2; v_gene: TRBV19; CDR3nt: TGTGCCAGTAGTCTGGGACTAGCGACCGCCGGGGAGCTGTTTTTT; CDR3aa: CASSLGLATAGELFF
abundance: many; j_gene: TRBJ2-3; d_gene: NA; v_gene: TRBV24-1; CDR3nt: TGTGCCACCAGTGATCGGGGACTTGTACCCACAGATACGCAGTATTTT; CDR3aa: CATSDRGLVPTDTQYF
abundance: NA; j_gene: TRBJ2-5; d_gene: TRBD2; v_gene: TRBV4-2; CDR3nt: TGTGCCAGCAGCCAAGAGCTGTTGGGAGGGAAAGAGACCCAGTACTTC; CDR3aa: CASSQELLGGKETQYF
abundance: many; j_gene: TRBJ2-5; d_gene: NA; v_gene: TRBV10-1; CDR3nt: TGCGCCAGCAGTATAGGGGATGCGGAGACCCAGTACTTC; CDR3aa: CASSIGDAETQYF
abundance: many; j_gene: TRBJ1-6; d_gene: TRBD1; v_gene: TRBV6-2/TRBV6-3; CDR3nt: TGTGCCAGCAGCCCGCCCGGGGACAGGGGCCCGCTGATTGGGACCCTCCACTTT; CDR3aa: CASSPPGDRGPLIGTLHF
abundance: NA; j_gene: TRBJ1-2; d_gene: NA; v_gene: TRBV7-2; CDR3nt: TGTGCCAGCTCGAAACCCGGAGGGGGGAACTATGGCTACACCTTC; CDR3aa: CASSKPGGGNYGYTF
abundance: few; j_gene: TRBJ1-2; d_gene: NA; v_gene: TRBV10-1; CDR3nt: TGCGCCAGCAGTGAGTACCCGGAGGCAGGCTACACCTTC; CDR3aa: CASSEYPEAGYTF
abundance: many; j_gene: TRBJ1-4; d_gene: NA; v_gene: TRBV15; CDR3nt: TGTGCCACCAAGACCAGGCGGTACGAAAAACTGTTTTTT; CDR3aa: CATKTRRYEKLFF
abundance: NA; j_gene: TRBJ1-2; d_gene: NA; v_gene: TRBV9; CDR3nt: TGTGCCAGCAGCCCGCCCCACGGTGGCTACACCTTC; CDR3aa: CASSPPHGGYTF
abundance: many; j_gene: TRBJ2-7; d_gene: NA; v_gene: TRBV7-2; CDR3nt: TGTGCCAGCAGCTTCGTAAGTAGGACGTACGAGCAGTACTTC; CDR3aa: CASSFVSRTYEQYF
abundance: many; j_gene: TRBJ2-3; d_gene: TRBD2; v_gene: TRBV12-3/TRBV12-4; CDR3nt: TGTGCCAGCAGTCGGACTAGCGGGAGGGGGGATACGCAGTATTTT; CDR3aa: CASSRTSGRGDTQYF
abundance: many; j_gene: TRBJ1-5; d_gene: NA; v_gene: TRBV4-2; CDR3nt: TGTGCCAGCAGCCAGGATTATAATCAGCCCCAGCATTTT; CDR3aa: CASSQDYNQPQHF
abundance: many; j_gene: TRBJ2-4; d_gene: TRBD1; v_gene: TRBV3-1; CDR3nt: TGTGCCAGCAGCCACTCCGACAGGGGAGTAGCCAAAAACATTCAGTACTTC; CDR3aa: CASSHSDRGVAKNIQYF
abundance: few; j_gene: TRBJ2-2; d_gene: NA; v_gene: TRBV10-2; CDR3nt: TGCGCCAGCAGGGGAACAGTGGACACCGGGGAGCTGTTTTTT; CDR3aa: CASRGTVDTGELFF
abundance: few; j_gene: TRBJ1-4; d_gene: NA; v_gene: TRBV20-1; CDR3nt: TGCAGTGCTAGCAGGGAAGGGTACGGTGAAAAACTGTTTTTT; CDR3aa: CSASREGYGEKLFF
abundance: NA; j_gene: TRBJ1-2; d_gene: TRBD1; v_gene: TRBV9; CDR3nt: TGTGCCGGCAGCGGTCGGGACAGGGCCTTTAACTATGGCTACACCTTC; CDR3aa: CAGSGRDRAFNYGYTF
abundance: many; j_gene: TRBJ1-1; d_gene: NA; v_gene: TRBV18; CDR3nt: TGTGCCAGCTCACCACCTACGCCGGGGAGAGCTTTCTTT; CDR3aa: CASSPPTPGRAFF
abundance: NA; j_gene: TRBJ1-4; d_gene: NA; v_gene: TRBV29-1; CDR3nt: TGCAGCGTTGGGGTGGACGGATATAATGAAAAACTGTTTTTT; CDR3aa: CSVGVDGYNEKLFF
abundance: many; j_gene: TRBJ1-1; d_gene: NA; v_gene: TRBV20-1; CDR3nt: TGCAGTGCTAGACAGTACATGAACACTGAAGCTTTCTTT; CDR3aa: CSARQYMNTEAFF
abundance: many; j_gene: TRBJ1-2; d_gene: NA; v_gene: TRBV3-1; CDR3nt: TGTGCCAGCAGCCAAGCCCTACAAGGCGCTGGCTACACCTTC; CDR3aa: CASSQALQGAGYTF
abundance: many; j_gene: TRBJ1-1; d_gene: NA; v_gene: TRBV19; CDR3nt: TGTGCCAGTAGTAGCCGCGGCGAGAACACTGAAGCTTTCTTT; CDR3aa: CASSSRGENTEAFF
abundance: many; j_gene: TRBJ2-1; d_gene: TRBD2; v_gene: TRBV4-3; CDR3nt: TGCGCCAGCAGCCAAACCTTTAGCGGGAGCTACAATGAGCAGTTCTTC; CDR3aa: CASSQTFSGSYNEQFF
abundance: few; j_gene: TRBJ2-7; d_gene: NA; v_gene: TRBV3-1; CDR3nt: TGTGCCAGCAGCCTCACAAGGACTGAGTACGAGCAGTACTTC; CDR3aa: CASSLTRTEYEQYF
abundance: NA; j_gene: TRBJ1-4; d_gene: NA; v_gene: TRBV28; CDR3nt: TGTGCCAGCAGTTTGTTAGAAAAACTGTTTTTT; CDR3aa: CASSLLEKLFF
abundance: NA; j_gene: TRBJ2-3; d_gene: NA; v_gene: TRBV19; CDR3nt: TGTGCCAGTAGTATAGTCCTTCCGGCCCGCCTCACAGATACGCAGTATTTT; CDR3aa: CASSIVLPARLTDTQYF
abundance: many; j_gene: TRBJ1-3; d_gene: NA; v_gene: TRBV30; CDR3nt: TGTGCCTGGAGTGTCGGGGACTCTGGAAACACCATATATTTT; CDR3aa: CAWSVGDSGNTIYF
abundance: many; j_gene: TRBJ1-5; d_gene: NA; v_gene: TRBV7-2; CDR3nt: TGTGCCAGCACCCCTCAGGGGATTAGTCAGCCCCAGCATTTT; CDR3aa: CASTPQGISQPQHF
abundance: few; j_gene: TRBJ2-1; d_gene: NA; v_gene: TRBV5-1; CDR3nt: TGCGCCAGCAGCTTGGACGGGGACTCCTACAATGAGCAGTTCTTC; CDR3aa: CASSLDGDSYNEQFF
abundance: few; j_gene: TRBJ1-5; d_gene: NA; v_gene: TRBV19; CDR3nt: TGTGCCAGTAGTAATGGCAGCAATCAGCCCCAGCATTTT; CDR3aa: CASSNGSNQPQHF
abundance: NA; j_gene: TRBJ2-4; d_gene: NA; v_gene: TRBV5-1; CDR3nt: TGCGCCAGCAGCTTGGCCGGGGGGCTAGCCAAAAACATTCAGTACTTC; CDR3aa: CASSLAGGLAKNIQYF
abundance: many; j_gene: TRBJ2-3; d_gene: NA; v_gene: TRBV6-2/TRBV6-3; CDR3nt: TGTGCCAGCAGTTACCTCGCGGGAAAGAAGGCTAGCACAGATACGCAGTATTTT; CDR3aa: CASSYLAGKKASTDTQYF
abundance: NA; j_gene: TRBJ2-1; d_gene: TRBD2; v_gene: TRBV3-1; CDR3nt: TGTGCCAGCAGCCAAGATACCCCCTGGAGCGGGGGACCCTACAATGAGCAGTTCTTC; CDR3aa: CASSQDTPWSGGPYNEQFF
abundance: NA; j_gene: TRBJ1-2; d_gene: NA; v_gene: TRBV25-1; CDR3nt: TGTGCCAGCAGTAAACAGGCTTATGGCTACACCTTC; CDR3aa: CASSKQAYGYTF
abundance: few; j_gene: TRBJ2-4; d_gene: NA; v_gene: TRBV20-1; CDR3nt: TGCAGTGCTAGACCAACCCTCCACTCCTTAAAAAACATTCAGTACTTC; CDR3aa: CSARPTLHSLKNIQYF
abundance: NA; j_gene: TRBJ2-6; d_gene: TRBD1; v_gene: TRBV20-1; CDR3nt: TGCAGTGCCCCCGGGACAGGGAAATCTGGGGCCAACGCCCTGACTTTC; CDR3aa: CSAPGTGKSGANALTF
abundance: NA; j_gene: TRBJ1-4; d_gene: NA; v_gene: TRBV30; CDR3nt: TGTGCCTGGAGTGTAGCCGAAAAACTGTTTTTT; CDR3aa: CAWSVAEKLFF
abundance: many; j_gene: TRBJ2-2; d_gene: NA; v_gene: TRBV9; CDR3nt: TGTGCCAGCAGCGAAAGGCCCCCGGGGCAGGGCTACGCCGGGGAGCTGTTTTTT; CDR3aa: CASSERPPGQGYAGELFF
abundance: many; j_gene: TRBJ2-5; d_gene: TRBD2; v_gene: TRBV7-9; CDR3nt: TGTGCCAGCAGCTCCCCTGGGGAGCGGGAGGACTTC; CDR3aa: CASSSPGEREDF
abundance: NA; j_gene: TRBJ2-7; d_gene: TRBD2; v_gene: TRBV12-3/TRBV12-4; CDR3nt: TGTGCCAGCAGGTCCAGCGGGGGCCCAGGGGAGCAGTACTTC; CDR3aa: CASRSSGGPGEQYF
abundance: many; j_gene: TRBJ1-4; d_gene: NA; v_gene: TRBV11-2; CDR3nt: TGTGCCAGCAGCTTGGAGGGACCTTCAACTAATGAAAAACTGTTTTTT; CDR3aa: CASSLEGPSTNEKLFF
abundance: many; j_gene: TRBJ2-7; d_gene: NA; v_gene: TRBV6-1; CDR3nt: TGTGCCAGCCCTTGCGTTCGGGCCCGGGAAGAGTACGAGCAGTACTTC; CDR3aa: CASPCVRAREEYEQYF